This TCR beta chain was recorded in a study of shared T cell receptors in the human thymus. Deletions cut 2 bases from V and 1 base from J, with 11 bases between. This CDR3 region has 15 residues. Per the germline V gene, CDR1 is MNHNY and CDR2 is SVGAGI (reference sequence). Produced via immunoSEQ multiplex PCR; TCRdb's table is partial and in-frame only. The table has 500,000 to 850,000 clones, over 75% seen once; the top ten hold roughly 0.0087%. The same specimen was also included in a second study, on human thymus T cells. Per that study: Healthy Finnish infants undergoing corrective surgery for congenital heart defects were the donors. The thymus tissue came from resections taken during corrective heart surgery. Apparent skewing of V and J gene usage characterized both thymic and blood repertoires. Related work showed strongly overlapping thymic repertoires across unrelated individuals.

Sequenced sample: thymocytes. The chain links TRBV6-6 to TRBJ1-2; weak D call: TRBD1 (5 bases). This receptor was obtained from a boy under two years old with a congenital heart defect. For the CDR3, the DNA is TGTGCCAGCAGTTACGGGGGGGAGCGTAACTATGGCTACACCTTC. Encoded protein: CASSYGGERNYGYTF.